Listed below are T cell receptor beta chains from one sample, sequenced in a study of T cells in Graves' hyperthyroidism and ophthalmopathy. TCRdb itself ran the multiplex PCR reads through MiXCR, one entry per CDR3 protein. In the table there are 450,000 to 650,000 distinct CDR3 sequences, 20% of which are singletons. The specimen was blood. These receptors came from a man in his late teens or twenties with Graves' hyperthyroidism. The CDR3 runs from the conserved cysteine through the conserved F or W. A D gene is named only where the DNA matches it firmly.

D: .
V: TRBV7-2
CDR3: CASSLRHRNQPQHF

D: TRBD2
V: TRBV6-2/TRBV6-3
CDR3: CASIPTSGGTYEQYF

D: .
V: TRBV7-2
CDR3: CASTLAFGRGTTGELFF

D: .
V: TRBV7-9
CDR3: CASSMYSTMNTEAFF

D: .
V: TRBV12-3/TRBV12-4
CDR3: CASSHRSGADGYTF

D: .
V: TRBV28
CDR3: CASVISVGQPQHF

D: .
V: TRBV4-1
CDR3: CASSHGGETEAFF

D: .
V: TRBV5-6
CDR3: CASSLFVDSYSNQPQHF

D: TRBD1
V: TRBV20-1
CDR3: CSASQGAPNEQYF

D: .
V: TRBV2
CDR3: CASSVVQDHGYTF

D: .
V: TRBV6-5
CDR3: CASSYLGVGEQYF

D: TRBD1
V: TRBV18
CDR3: CASSPPKGAGTEAFF

D: .
V: TRBV6-4
CDR3: CASRILRASGYEQYF

D: .
V: TRBV12-3/TRBV12-4
CDR3: CASSSGTPHDTQYF

D: TRBD1
V: TRBV12-3/TRBV12-4
CDR3: CASSRTGRDTQYF

D: .
V: TRBV6-5
CDR3: CASSPASEAFF

D: .
V: TRBV10-3
CDR3: CAITGMGTGELFF

D: .
V: TRBV29-1
CDR3: CSVETRDTPSYEQYF

D: .
V: TRBV3-1
CDR3: CASSRDRLYTEAFF

D: TRBD2
V: TRBV29-1
CDR3: CSVERTSSETQYF

D: .
V: TRBV6-2/TRBV6-3
CDR3: CASSFYGPGNQYF

D: TRBD2
V: TRBV20-1
CDR3: CSARLAGGLSQYF

D: .
V: TRBV12-3/TRBV12-4
CDR3: CASSQDAGMANYGYTF

D: .
V: TRBV29-1
CDR3: CSVDWTGGGYGYTF

D: .
V: TRBV7-9
CDR3: CASSLERTNTEAFF

D: .
V: TRBV19
CDR3: CASSPEGSPGELFF

D: TRBD1
V: TRBV9
CDR3: CASSKTGATTEAFF

D: .
V: TRBV14
CDR3: CASSDGDDSGNTIYF

D: TRBD1
V: TRBV29-1
CDR3: CSVEDFLGGTGPLRGYTF

D: .
V: TRBV18
CDR3: CASSPPDVLMNTEAFF

D: .
V: TRBV12-3/TRBV12-4
CDR3: CASSYSGATYEQYF

D: TRBD1
V: TRBV5-1
CDR3: CASSLAPLDRGYYGYTF

D: .
V: TRBV7-3
CDR3: CASNPTAYTEAFF

D: .
V: TRBV4-2
CDR3: CASSQEGVGNQETQYF

D: .
V: TRBV27
CDR3: CASSPYTNEGPTGELFF

D: .
V: TRBV25-1
CDR3: CASSGSSGAREQYF

D: .
V: TRBV15
CDR3: CATSKLQGNTEAFF

D: .
V: TRBV4-1
CDR3: CASSQDPGVTYEQYF

D: TRBD1
V: TRBV19
CDR3: CASSKQGAGSNQPQHF

D: .
V: TRBV6-1
CDR3: CASSEGRGTGTQYF

D: TRBD2
V: TRBV13
CDR3: CASSLTLAGAATSEQYF

D: .
V: TRBV13
CDR3: CASSFTGHNYGYTF

D: .
V: TRBV27
CDR3: CASSSLATPRDEQYF

D: .
V: TRBV5-1
CDR3: CASSLVLSLGRETQYF

D: .
V: TRBV15
CDR3: CATSRVGETVGNYGYTF

D: TRBD1
V: TRBV6-4
CDR3: CASSQTSMDRAAQPQHF

D: .
V: TRBV6-5
CDR3: CASSYKRGNQWPQHF

D: .
V: TRBV18
CDR3: CASSKAGDQPQHF